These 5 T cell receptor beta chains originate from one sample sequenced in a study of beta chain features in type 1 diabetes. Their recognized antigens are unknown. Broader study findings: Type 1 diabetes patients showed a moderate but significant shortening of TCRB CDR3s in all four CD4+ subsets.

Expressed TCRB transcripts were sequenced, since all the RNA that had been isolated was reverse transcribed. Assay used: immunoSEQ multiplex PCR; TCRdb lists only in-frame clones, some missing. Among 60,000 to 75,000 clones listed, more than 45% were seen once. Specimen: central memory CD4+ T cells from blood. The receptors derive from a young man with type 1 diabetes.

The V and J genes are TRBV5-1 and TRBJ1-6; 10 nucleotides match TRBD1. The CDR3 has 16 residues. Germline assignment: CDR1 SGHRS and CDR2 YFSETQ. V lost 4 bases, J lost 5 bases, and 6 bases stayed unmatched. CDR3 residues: CASSLRQGAHNSPLHF. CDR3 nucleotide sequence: TGCGCCAGCAGCCTCCGACAGGGGGCGCATAATTCACCCCTCCACTTT.

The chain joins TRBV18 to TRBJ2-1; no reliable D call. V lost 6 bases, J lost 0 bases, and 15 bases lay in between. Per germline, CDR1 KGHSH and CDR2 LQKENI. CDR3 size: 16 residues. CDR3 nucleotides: TGTGCCAGCTCCTCCGAGGAGCTGAGCTCCTACAATGAGCAGTTCTTC. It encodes CASSSEELSSYNEQFF.

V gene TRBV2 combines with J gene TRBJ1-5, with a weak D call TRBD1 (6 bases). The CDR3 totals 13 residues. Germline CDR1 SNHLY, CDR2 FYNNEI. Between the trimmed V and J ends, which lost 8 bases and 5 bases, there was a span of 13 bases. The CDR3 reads CASCQGRHQPQHF. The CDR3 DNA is TGTGCCAGCTGTCAGGGGCGGCATCAGCCCCAGCATTTT.

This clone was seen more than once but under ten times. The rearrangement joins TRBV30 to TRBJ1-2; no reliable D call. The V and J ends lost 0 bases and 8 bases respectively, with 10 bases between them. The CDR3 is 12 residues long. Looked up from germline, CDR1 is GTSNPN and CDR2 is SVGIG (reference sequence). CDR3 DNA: TGTGCCTGGAGTGTAGTTCGGGAGGGCTACACCTTC. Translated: CAWSVVREGYTF.

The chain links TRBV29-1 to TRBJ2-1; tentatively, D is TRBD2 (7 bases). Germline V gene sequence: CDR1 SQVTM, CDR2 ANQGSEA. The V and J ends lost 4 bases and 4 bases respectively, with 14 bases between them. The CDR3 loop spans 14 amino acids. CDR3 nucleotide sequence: TGCAGCGTTGCTGGGGGGGCTGTTTACAATGAGCAGTTCTTC. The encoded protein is CSVAGGAVYNEQFF.